Sequencing of this TCR beta chain was carried out in a study of blood T cell repertoires in COVID-19. Study details: COVID-19 samples collected from the United States, Italy and Spain covered acute and convalescent phases.

The participants were between roughly 18 and 89 years old and came from fewer than 25 US areas. Method: immunoSEQ multiplex PCR; TCRdb's copy keeps in-frame clones and lacks some. This sample has under 500,000 clones, with roughly 87% found just once. The germline V gene has CDR1 SQVTM and CDR2 ANQGSEA. The CDR3 has 11 amino acids. After removal of 4 bases from V and 6 bases from J, the junction contained 1 base not matched to a gene. The gene calls are TRBV29-1 and TRBJ1-2; 8 bases fit TRBD1. The sequence was obtained from a woman younger than 35 with acute COVID-19. The sequenced sample consisted of PBMCs or T cells enriched from blood (not recorded which). The DNA for the CDR3 is TGCAGCGTTGTGACAGGGGATGGCTACACCTTC. Translating it yields CSVVTGDGYTF.